Listed here are 28 T cell receptor beta chains from one sample, sequenced in a study of metastatic and nonmetastatic thyroid tumors (dated by TCRdb to the early 2020s). Library preparation used PCR. Data came from an Illumina HiSeq 4000. TCRdb handled the public reads itself, with Q25 trimming in fastp and clone calling in MiXCR, and kept productive beta chains. Across this sample there are about 15,000 clones, with over 25% seen only once. 45% to 55% of the sample lies in the top ten. Before undergoing thyroid surgery, none of the patients had been given any kind of treatment. Specimen: tumor tissue. The source of these receptors is a male donor with papillary thyroid cancer or a benign thyroid nodule (not recorded which). Some clones in this sample may be carry-over from other donors' samples.

The J gene is TRBJ2-6, the V gene TRBV5-1; D gene uncertain. The CDR3 loop spans 17 amino acids. Germline CDR1 reads SGHRS; CDR2 reads YFSETQ. The ends were cut back, 3 bases at V and 0 bases at J, with 13 bases in the middle. CDR3 region: CASSSGYRSSGANVLTF. The CDR3 DNA follows: TGCGCCAGCAGCTCCGGATATCGCTCCTCTGGGGCCAACGTCCTGACTTTC. Drawing the rest from reference TRBV5-1 and TRBJ2-6, the complete variable domain is KAGVTQTPRYLIKTRGQQVTLSCSPISGHRSVSWYQQTPGQGLQFLFEYFSETQRNKGNFPGRFSGRQFSNSRSEMNVSTLELGDSALYLCASSSGYRSSGANVLTFGAGSRLTVL.

This clone was counted at least ten times. The rearrangement joins TRBV3-1 to TRBJ2-5; D perhaps matches TRBD1 (5 bases). The CDR3 has 18 amino acids. CDR1 and CDR2 (germline): LGHDT, YNNKEL (reference sequence). Trimming removed 4 bases from V and 4 bases from J, with 25 bases in between. The CDR3 coding sequence is TGTGCCAGCAGCCCAAGTGGGGCCCTCCGGTCCAGGGCAGAGACCCAGTACTTC. It translates to CASSPSGALRSRAETQYF.

This clone was observed many times. The chain is built from TRBV5-4 and TRBJ2-2; a possible D gene is TRBD2 (6 bases). From germline, CDR1 is SGHNT and CDR2 YYREEE (reference sequence). The V and J ends lost 5 bases and 0 bases respectively, with 17 bases between them. The CDR3 length is 17 residues. The CDR3: CASSFVGGATNTGELFF. CDR3 DNA sequence: TGTGCCAGCAGTTTCGTCGGAGGGGCTACGAACACCGGGGAGCTGTTTTTT.

Worth noting for this clone: The conserved closing phenylalanine or tryptophan is absent in this CDR3, likely reflecting a read error. The limits of the CDR3 on the DNA are not certain, so only TCRdb's listed CDR3 is given. The chain carries TRBV24-1 and TRBJ1-2; TRBD1 was called by the table and not checked on the DNA. The CDR3 numbers 14 amino acids, ends counted. Germline CDR1 KGHDR, CDR2 SFDVKD. The CDR3 reads CATGMDRLTIWLHL.

The chain has TRBV5-1 and TRBJ1-4; the match to TRBD1 covers 9 bases. CDR1 is SGHRS and CDR2 is YFSETQ in the germline V gene. Unmatched junction bases numbered 3, after V lost 2 bases and J lost 4 bases. This CDR3 region has 15 residues. The CDR3 coding sequence is TGCGCCAGCAGCTTACAGGGGGCGGATAATGAAAAACTGTTTTTT. This codes for CASSLQGADNEKLFF.

The rearrangement links TRBV5-4 to TRBJ2-1; D perhaps matches TRBD1 (7 bases). The germline CDR1 and CDR2 sequences are SGHNT and YYREEE (reference sequence). The CDR3 sequence is 14 residues long. V lost 0 bases and J 10 bases, leaving 14 bases between the germline ends. This CDR3 is CASSLDRGGLEQFF. The CDR3 DNA reads TGTGCCAGCAGCTTGGACAGGGGCGGACTAGAGCAGTTCTTC.

A remark on this clone: One end of the junction is discordant with germline, which a read error may explain. The sample carries other DNA sequences with the same CDR3. V usage is TRBV11-3 and J usage is TRBJ1-1; D possibly corresponds to TRBD1 (5 bases). Germline CDR1 SGHNT, CDR2 YENEEA. This CDR3 is 16 amino acids long. For the CDR3, the DNA is TGTGCCAGCAGCTTACGCCCCGGTACAGGCGTCACTGAAGCTTTCTTC. Translating gives CASSLRPGTGVTEAFF.

The rearrangement links TRBV5-1 to TRBJ1-2, with D unclear. The CDR3 loop spans 13 amino acids. The V gene lost 0 bases and the J gene lost 4 bases, with 7 bases spanning the gap. Germline V gene sequence: CDR1 SGHRS, CDR2 YFSETQ. The CDR3 loop is CASSLDQIYGYTF. As DNA, the CDR3 is TGCGCCAGCAGCTTGGATCAGATCTATGGCTACACCTTC.

The J gene is TRBJ1-1, the V gene TRBV13; maybe TRBD1 (6 bases). CDR3 length equals 14 residues. Germline V lookup: CDR1 PRHDT, CDR2 FYEKMQ (reference sequence). V was cut by 5 bases and J by 5 bases, with 15 bases left in between. CDR3: CASSLNGGLTEAFF. In DNA, the CDR3 is TGTGCCAGCAGCCTGAATGGGGGGCTGACTGAAGCTTTCTTT.

In its sample, this clone was seen many times. The chain links TRBV10-3 to TRBJ1-2; no clear D gene. The germline CDR1 and CDR2 sequences are ENHRY and SYGVKD. Trimming cost V 7 bases and J 1 base, with 7 bases left between them. This CDR3 is built from 12 residues. The CDR3 loop is CAIKAVNYGYTF. The CDR3 nucleotides are TGTGCCATCAAGGCAGTTAACTATGGCTACACCTTC.

The chain carries TRBV12-3 or TRBV12-4 and TRBJ2-1; 7 nucleotides align to TRBD1. The ends lost 5 bases at V and 2 bases at J; junction bases unmatched: 3. This CDR3 is built from 14 residues. The CDR3 bases are TGTGCCAGCAGTATAACAGGGGCCTACAATGAGCAGTTCTTC. It is translated as CASSITGAYNEQFF.

This clone was counted only a few times. V and J are TRBV30 and TRBJ1-2, with D uncertain. This CDR3 spans 12 amino acids. V dropped 5 bases and J dropped 4 bases, with 11 bases sitting between them. Per germline, CDR1 GTSNPN and CDR2 SVGIG (reference sequence). The CDR3 bases are TGTGCCTGGGAGAACGATCTCTATGGCTACACCTTC. It is translated as CAWENDLYGYTF.

This clone showed up many times. The chain joins TRBV12-3 or TRBV12-4 to TRBJ2-1, with a tentative D call TRBD2 (6 bases). The CDR3 sequence is 13 residues long. V was pared by 7 bases and J by 7 bases, with 14 bases between. The CDR3 protein is CASTYSGLNEQFF. The CDR3 DNA follows: TGTGCCAGCACCTATAGCGGCTTGAATGAGCAGTTCTTC.

This clone has a single count. The chain uses TRBV20-1 and TRBJ2-7, with TRBD2 identical over 10 bases. The CDR3 extends over 15 amino acids. Trimming took 1 base from V and 7 from J; bases not matched to a gene: 10. Germline V lookup: CDR1 DFQATT, CDR2 SNEGSKA (reference sequence). CDR3 DNA: TGCAGTGCTAGAGTGTGGCTAGCGGGAGCCGGGGAGCAGTACTTC. It encodes CSARVWLAGAGEQYF.

This clone was seen many times. The chain employs TRBV15 and TRBJ1-4; D gene uncertain. The V end lost 5 bases, the J end lost 2 bases, and 12 bases lay between the germline ends. The CDR3 has 15 amino acids. Germline values: CDR1 LNHNV, CDR2 YYDKDF (reference sequence). In DNA, the CDR3 is TGTGCCACCAGCGAAGGTGGTATTACTAATGAAAAACTGTTTTTT. Translating it yields CATSEGGITNEKLFF.

The genes are TRBV20-1 and TRBJ2-1; 10 bases agree with TRBD2. J gave up 4 bases and V 0 bases, and 6 bases lay outside the gene matches. Germline V lookup: CDR1 DFQATT, CDR2 SNEGSKA (reference sequence). The CDR3 is 16 amino acids. The CDR3 sequence is CSARDTMTSGYNEQFF. In DNA, the CDR3 is TGCAGTGCTAGAGATACCATGACTAGCGGGTACAATGAGCAGTTCTTC.

This clone appeared a few times. The chain is built from TRBV28 and TRBJ1-5; D unresolved. Per germline, CDR1 MDHEN and CDR2 SYDVKM. Trimming took off 3 bases at V and 0 bases at J, with 15 bases between the two ends. This CDR3 has 17 amino acids. The CDR3 spells CASSFSRGVVSNQPQHF. In nucleotides, the CDR3 is TGTGCCAGCAGTTTTTCTAGAGGCGTGGTTAGCAATCAGCCCCAGCATTTT.

This clone showed up many times. The chain links TRBV5-4 to TRBJ1-4; possibly TRBD1 for D (5 bases). The CDR3 runs 15 residues. V gave up 1 base and J gave up 3 bases, with 10 bases separating them. Germline V lookup: CDR1 SGHNT, CDR2 YYREEE (reference sequence). The CDR3 DNA follows: TGTGCCAGCAGCTTGTTCCAGGGTGCTAATGAAAAACTGTTTTTT. Its protein is CASSLFQGANEKLFF.

On this clone: It is likely a read error, because the conserved phenylalanine at the end of the CDR3 is missing. The DNA is omitted, as the CDR3 cannot be located on it reliably, and the CDR3 follows TCRdb's listing. The rearrangement joins TRBV20-1 to TRBJ1-2; the D call of TRBD1 is as the table states it, not checked on the DNA. Looked up from germline, CDR1 is DFQATT and CDR2 is SNEGSKA (reference sequence). The CDR3 is 14 residues long, counting both termini. CDR3 loop: CSARVRRGPDGDTL.

The table lists this clone with many counts. The chain is built from TRBV11-2 and TRBJ1-5; no definite D call. Trimming took off 2 bases at V and 7 bases at J, with 9 bases between the two ends. CDR1 is SGHAT, CDR2 FQNNGV, per germline. The CDR3 consists of 13 residues. The CDR3 DNA sequence: TGTGCCAGCAGCTTAATAGGTGGGCAGCCCCAGCATTTT. Protein product: CASSLIGGQPQHF.

The sample holds a few counts of this clone. This chain joins TRBV6-1 and TRBJ2-7; D possibly corresponds to TRBD1 (5 bases). The CDR3 totals 15 residues. Germline values: CDR1 MNHNS, CDR2 SASEGT. V dropped 2 bases and J dropped 1 base, with 12 bases sitting between them. The CDR3 spells CASSEPWTNSYEQYF. CDR3 coding DNA: TGTGCCAGCAGTGAACCCTGGACAAATTCCTACGAGCAGTACTTC.

Many counts were recorded for this clone. The chain combines TRBV18 with TRBJ1-1; D gene ambiguous. This CDR3 region has 12 residues. Germline-derived CDR1 and CDR2 are KGHSH and LQKENI. Trimming stripped 4 bases from V and 0 bases from J, with 3 bases between. The DNA of the CDR3 is TGTGCCAGCTCACTCGTGAACACTGAAGCTTTCTTT. Translation gives CASSLVNTEAFF. The complete variable domain, with remaining parts taken from reference TRBV18 and TRBJ1-1, reads NAGVMQNPRHLVRRRGQEARLRCSPMKGHSHVYWYRQLPEEGLKFMVYLQKENIIDESGMPKERFSAEFPKEGPSILRIQQVVRGDSAAYFCASSLVNTEAFFGQGTRLTVV.

This clone has at least ten counts. This CDR3 is CASSVRDPLSSYNEQFF. DNA of the CDR3: TGTGCCAGCAGTGTCCGGGACCCCCTTAGCTCCTACAATGAGCAGTTCTTC. V is TRBV2 and J is TRBJ2-1; either TRBD1 or TRBD2 may supply D (5 bases each). V was trimmed by 4 bases and J by 0 bases, leaving 16 bases between them. CDR1 is SNHLY and CDR2 is FYNNEI in the germline V gene. The CDR3 is 17 residues long.

There are many counts of this clone. The genes are TRBV28 and TRBJ2-1; 9 bases are a match to TRBD2. The CDR3 is made up of 17 amino acids. CDR1 and CDR2 from the germline V gene are MDHEN and SYDVKM. Unmatched junction bases numbered 13, after V lost 7 bases and J lost 3 bases. Written as DNA, the CDR3 is TGTGCCAGCACCCCCCCCGCCCCTAGCGGGAACTACAATGAGCAGTTCTTC. It specifies CASTPPAPSGNYNEQFF.

In this sample, this clone turned up many times. V gene TRBV20-1 combines with J gene TRBJ2-3, with 7 bases that match TRBD2. V trimming: 5 bases; J trimming: 5 bases; junction bases outside the gene matches: 10. In germline, CDR1 is DFQATT, CDR2 SNEGSKA (reference sequence). CDR3 length: 14 residues. In nucleotides, the CDR3 is TGCAGTGCTCGGGACTACGCCGATATAGATACGCAGTATTTT. Translated, it gives CSARDYADIDTQYF.

This clone was observed many times. The chain recombines TRBV4-1 with TRBJ2-7; the match to TRBD1 covers 7 bases. Germline loops: CDR1 MGHRA, CDR2 YSYEKL. The V and J ends lost 3 bases and 0 bases, in that order; junction bases with no gene match: 5. This CDR3 region has 15 residues. The CDR3 loop reads CASSQDRSSSYEQYF. In DNA form, the CDR3 reads TGCGCCAGCAGCCAGGACAGGTCAAGCTCCTACGAGCAGTACTTC.

This clone has only a few counts. This chain joins TRBV28 and TRBJ2-7; unclear D gene. CDR1 MDHEN and CDR2 SYDVKM come from the germline V gene. The CDR3 runs to 12 residues. V was shortened by 6 bases and J by 0 bases, with 6 bases between the two germline ends. CDR3 residues: CASSPDSYEQYF. As DNA, the CDR3 is TGTGCCAGCAGCCCGGACTCCTACGAGCAGTACTTC.

This clone was picked up one time. At one boundary the junction diverges from the germline segment, which might be a read error. This chain connects TRBV20-1 to TRBJ2-3; D is possibly TRBD2 (6 bases). Germline V CDR1 and CDR2: DFQATT, SNEGSKA (reference sequence). The CDR3 spans 14 residues. The CDR3 region is CSASRDSGGNTPYF. The CDR3 DNA is TGCAGTGCGAGTCGTGATAGCGGCGGGAATACGCCGTATTTT.